This TCR beta chain was retrieved from a study of shared clonotypes between healthy human individuals. As for the study in general: For every donor, three CD4 naive, three CD4 memory, two CD8 naive and one CD8 memory plates were used.

CD45RO-negative, CCR7-selected cells formed the naive CD8 fraction, which excluded terminally differentiated effector memory CD45RA+ cells. Clones were sequenced by immunoSEQ multiplex PCR, and TCRdb holds only the in-frame ones, with some missing. Found here are about 2.1 million clones, roughly 95% of them singletons; the top ten hold more than 1.5%. CDR3 length: 15 amino acids. From germline, CDR1 is MNHEY and CDR2 SMNVEV (reference sequence). V lost 3 bases to trimming and J lost 4 bases, with 16 bases between them. This clone is a singleton in its sample. The receptor was derived from a man in his late teens or twenties in good health. Some clones in this sample may be carry-over from other donors' samples. Sequencing was carried out using naive CD8+ T cells from PBMCs. The chain is built from TRBV27 and TRBJ2-7; weak D call: TRBD1 (6 bases). The CDR3 protein is CASSFYQGLGYEQYF. CDR3 bases: TGTGCCAGCAGTTTTTACCAGGGGTTAGGGTACGAGCAGTACTTC.